What follows describes a single TCR beta chain. Its target is unknown. The germline gene is not matched at one end of the junction; a read error may be the cause. CDR1 is LNHDA and CDR2 is SQIVND in the germline V gene (reference sequence). The CDR3 runs 16 residues. This entry belongs to a study of cytomegalovirus exposure and HLA in healthy donors. Turning to the study itself: About 85 million unique TCR sequences came from HLA-typed donors in an early release.

Findings and limits, study-wide: Analysis performed later found roughly 17,000 TCR beta sequences associated with HLA alleles at 0.05 false discovery rate. Within an earlier analysis, most TCR beta V segments proved productive either about 87% or about 30% of the time.

With 60 Vbeta and 13 Jbeta primers, the PCR was carried out. The table came from immunoSEQ multiplex PCR; TCRdb's copy has only in-frame clones and leaves some out. The sample totals fewer than 200,000 clones. Sequenced: PBMCs. The origin of this receptor is a man aged 30 to 45 in good health and CMV-seronegative. The J gene is TRBJ2-5, the V gene TRBV19; 9 bases line up with TRBD2. The CDR3 loop reads CASSINPSGIQDTQYF. The CDR3 nucleotides read TGTGCCAGTAGTATTAACCCTAGCGGGATCCAAGACACCCAGTACTTC.